The 15 T cell receptor beta chains below all came from one sample that was sequenced in a study of blood T cell repertoires in COVID-19. Assay: immunoSEQ multiplex PCR; the TCRdb copy retains only in-frame clones and omits some. This table has 70,000 to 75,000 clones, roughly four fifths appearing once. The sequenced sample consisted of peripheral blood. The receptors stem from a woman in her seventies with acute or convalescent COVID-19.

This clone was picked up a small number of times. The CDR3 loop is CASLYLYGYTF. As DNA, the CDR3 is TGTGCCAGCTTGTACCTATATGGCTACACCTTC. The V call is TRBV6-5, the J call TRBJ1-2; no reliable D call. The CDR3 consists of 11 residues. Trimming took off 8 bases at V and 5 bases at J, with 9 bases between the two ends. Germline assignment: CDR1 MNHEY and CDR2 SVGAGI.

This clone appeared a few times. The chain carries TRBV19 and TRBJ1-2; D perhaps matches TRBD1 (6 bases). Trimming removed 3 bases at V and 2 bases at J, with 10 bases between. Germline CDR1 reads LNHDA; CDR2 reads SQIVND (reference sequence). The CDR3 consists of 14 residues. The CDR3 region is CASSMSTGNYGYTF. Here the CDR3 DNA reads TGTGCCAGTAGTATGTCAACAGGGAACTATGGCTACACCTTC.

The chain combines TRBV4-2 with TRBJ2-1; 7 positions match TRBD2. Germline V gene sequence: CDR1 LGHNA, CDR2 YNFKEQ. The CDR3 contains 16 residues. Trimming at V came to 0 bases and at J to 3 bases, leaving 5 bases not matched to a gene. CDR3 loop: CASSQEAGGSYNEQFF. CDR3 DNA sequence: TGTGCCAGCAGCCAAGAGGCCGGGGGGAGCTACAATGAGCAGTTCTTC.

V usage is TRBV28 and J usage is TRBJ2-2; a possible D gene is TRBD1 (5 bases). This CDR3 has 14 amino acids. Per germline, CDR1 MDHEN and CDR2 SYDVKM. V lost 8 bases and J 2 bases, leaving 12 bases between the germline ends. CDR3 in DNA: TGTGCCAGCCGCAGGGTCTCTAACACCGGGGAGCTGTTTTTT. Translating it yields CASRRVSNTGELFF.

The chain joins TRBV3-1 (or the pseudogene TRBV3-2) to TRBJ1-2, with D uncertain. Germline CDR1 LGHDT, CDR2 YNNKEL (reference sequence). V was clipped by 1 base and J by 4 bases, with 7 bases between them. The CDR3 sequence is 13 residues long. The CDR3 region has the DNA TGTGCCAGCAGCCAAGCTTACAGCTATGGCTACACCTTC. Its translation is CASSQAYSYGYTF.

This clone has more than one count but fewer than ten. The chain combines TRBV12-3 or TRBV12-4 with TRBJ1-5; D not certain. This CDR3 has 13 amino acids. Trimming cost V 6 bases and J 2 bases, with 8 bases left between them. CDR3 sequence: CASSQTGNQPQHF. The CDR3 coding sequence is TGTGCCAGCAGCCAAACGGGCAATCAGCCCCAGCATTTT.

The chain uses TRBV27 and TRBJ1-5; D is unresolved. The germline V gene has CDR1 MNHEY and CDR2 SMNVEV (reference sequence). The CDR3 loop spans 13 amino acids. Trimming took 5 bases from V and 7 from J, leaving 12 bases between them. In nucleotides, the CDR3 is TGTGCCAGCAGTCCAGCGATCATCCAGCCCCAGCATTTT. Translated, it gives CASSPAIIQPQHF.

This clone was seen a few times. The CDR3, as DNA: TGTGCCAGTAGGTCGGAGGACAGGTGGGACGAGCAGTACTTC. Amino acids: CASRSEDRWDEQYF. This chain joins TRBV19 and TRBJ2-7, with 7 nucleotides matching TRBD1. CDR3 size: 14 residues. The trim removed 6 bases at V and 5 bases at J, leaving 10 bases unmatched. Germline V gene sequence: CDR1 LNHDA, CDR2 SQIVND (reference sequence).

J is TRBJ2-7 and V is TRBV2; D may be TRBD2 (5 bases). V shed 7 bases and J shed 1 base, with 11 bases lying between them. CDR1 SNHLY and CDR2 FYNNEI come from the germline V gene. CDR3 length: 13 residues. The CDR3 reads CASIRGFSYEQYF. The DNA for the CDR3 is TGTGCCAGCATACGGGGATTTTCCTACGAGCAGTACTTC.

The chain joins TRBV15 to TRBJ1-3; 8 bases are shared with TRBD1. The length of the CDR3 is 15 residues. V dropped 8 bases and J dropped 0; count of bases not matched to a gene: 6. Germline V lookup: CDR1 LNHNV, CDR2 YYDKDF (reference sequence). CDR3 residues: CATQSGTGSGNTIYF. The CDR3 DNA is TGTGCCACCCAGTCCGGGACAGGCTCTGGAAACACCATATATTTT. Based on the CDR3 plus reference TRBV15 and TRBJ1-3, the full variable domain is DAMVIQNPRYQVTQFGKPVTLSCSQTLNHNVMYWYQQKSSQAPKLLFHYYDKDFNNEADTPDNFQSRRPNTSFCFLDIRSPGLGDTAMYLCATQSGTGSGNTIYFGEGSWLTVV.

The rearrangement links TRBV11-2 to TRBJ2-1; weak D call: TRBD2 (6 bases). In germline, CDR1 is SGHAT, CDR2 FQNNGV. The CDR3 extends over 15 amino acids. The V gene lost 7 bases and the J gene lost 4 bases, with 17 bases spanning the gap. The CDR3 nucleotides read TGTGCCAGCACCTGGAGGGACGGCTGGTACAATGAGCAGTTCTTC. Amino acid sequence: CASTWRDGWYNEQFF.

Concerning this clone itself: The sample has other DNA sequences that encode this CDR3 too. The gene calls are TRBV18 and TRBJ2-7; 9 nucleotides agree with TRBD1. This CDR3 region has 15 residues. Germline CDR1 reads KGHSH; CDR2 reads LQKENI. Losses at the gene ends were 4 bases for V and 2 bases for J; bases not matched to a gene: 6. CDR3 in DNA: TGTGCCAGCTCACAACCGGGACAGGGAACCTACGAGCAGTACTTC. Its translation: CASSQPGQGTYEQYF.

The chain joins TRBV7-3 to TRBJ2-1; 11 positions match TRBD2. The length of the CDR3 is 16 residues. J gave up 5 bases and V 5 bases, and 8 bases lay outside the gene matches. Germline CDR1 and CDR2: SGHTA and FQGTGA. The CDR3 DNA reads TGTGCCAGCAGCCTCTTTGGGACTAGCGGAAACAATGAGCAGTTCTTC. Its protein is CASSLFGTSGNNEQFF.

The J gene is TRBJ1-3, the V gene TRBV7-2; D might be TRBD1 (5 bases). CDR1 and CDR2 (germline): SGHTA, FQGNSA. The germline V and J ends were trimmed by 6 bases and 4 bases, with 16 bases remaining between them. CDR3 length equals 15 residues. CDR3 nucleotides: TGTGCCAGCAGTCTGGAGGGACTGCGAGGAAACACCATATATTTT. Translation gives CASSLEGLRGNTIYF.

The chain joins TRBV10-2 to TRBJ2-5, with D unresolved. V was shortened by 3 bases and J by 5 bases, with 16 bases between the two germline ends. The germline V gene has CDR1 WSHSY and CDR2 SAAADI. The CDR3 consists of 15 residues. The CDR3 region is CASSDTGLSQETQYF. In DNA form, the CDR3 reads TGCGCCAGCAGTGACACGGGTCTTAGCCAGGAGACCCAGTACTTC.